Given below is one TCR beta chain in context. Germline is not matched at one junction end, which may reflect a read error. The germline CDR1 and CDR2 sequences are MGHRA and YSYEKL. This CDR3 has 14 amino acids. Template material for amplifying TCR beta CDR3 regions consisted of RNA transcripts. With the HTBI primer set, the TCR CDR3 went through a first round of RT-PCR. TCRdb passed the multiplex PCR reads through MiXCR, listing each CDR3 protein once. The sample yields around 340,000 distinct CDR3 sequences, approximately 18% seen once. This sample is drawn from a study of T cells in Graves' hyperthyroidism and ophthalmopathy.

The clonotype comes from a woman aged 50 to 65 with Graves' hyperthyroidism. The sequenced sample was blood. This sequence joins TRBV4-1 and TRBJ1-2; D call uncertain. In DNA, the CDR3 is TGCGCCAGCAGCCAAGGATCGGCGAACTATGGCTGCACCTTC. Amino acids: CASSQGSANYGCTF.